Shown below are 11 T cell receptor beta chains from a single sample sequenced in a study of blood T cell repertoires in COVID-19. Data came from immunoSEQ multiplex PCR; TCRdb stores just in-frame clones and leaves some out. The table has over 50,000 clones, around 77% seen once. Sample: peripheral blood. These receptor sequences come from a man older than 75 with active or convalescent COVID-19.

The chain links TRBV9 to TRBJ2-2, with 9 positions matching TRBD2. With V trimmed by 4 bases and J by 6 bases, 10 bases remained unmatched. Germline-derived CDR1 and CDR2 are SGDLS and YYNGEE. The CDR3 covers 16 residues. CDR3 protein: CASSPGAAGGAGELFF. CDR3 nucleotides: TGTGCCAGCAGCCCGGGGGCGGCGGGAGGGGCCGGGGAGCTGTTTTTT.

The sample holds a few counts of this clone. The chain joins TRBV7-8 to TRBJ2-3, with D unresolved. The CDR3 spans 17 residues. Germline lookup yields CDR1 SGHVS and CDR2 FQNEAQ. V was shortened by 7 bases and J by 5 bases, with 25 bases between the two germline ends. The CDR3 sequence: CASTLFPSVRLRDTQYF. CDR3 coding DNA: TGTGCCAGCACACTTTTCCCGAGCGTGCGGTTAAGAGATACGCAGTATTTT.

The J gene is TRBJ2-3, the V gene TRBV19; TRBD2 agrees at 11 bases. The CDR3 runs 15 residues. V lost 5 bases to trimming and J lost 4 bases; unmatched junction nucleotides: 5. Germline assignment: CDR1 LNHDA and CDR2 SQIVND (reference sequence). The CDR3 sequence: CASSRSGGGADTQYF. In DNA, the CDR3 is TGTGCCAGTAGTCGTAGCGGGGGGGGTGCAGATACGCAGTATTTT.

The gene calls are TRBV24-1 and TRBJ2-5, with D perhaps matching TRBD2 (6 bases). The CDR3 contains 14 residues. Per germline, CDR1 KGHDR and CDR2 SFDVKD. Trimming removed 4 bases from V and 7 bases from J, with 15 bases in between. DNA of the CDR3: TGTGCCACCAGTGAGACCGGGAGATCGCCGACCCAGTACTTC. This encodes CATSETGRSPTQYF.

As DNA, the CDR3 is TGTGCCAGCAGCTTACTTCATTCTAGCGCGAATACGCAGTATTTT. This gives the protein CASSLLHSSANTQYF. The chain recombines TRBV7-2 with TRBJ2-3; a possible D gene is TRBD2 (6 bases). Germline V gene data show CDR1 as SGHTA and CDR2 as FQGNSA. Trimming took 2 bases from V and 7 from J, leaving 16 bases between them. The CDR3 consists of 15 residues. The full variable domain, in which reference TRBV7-2 and TRBJ2-3 provide the parts outside the CDR3, is GAGVSQSPSNKVTEKGKDVELRCDPISGHTALYWYRQSLGQGLEFLIYFQGNSAPDKSGLPSDRFSAERTGGSVSTLTIQRTQQEDSAVYLCASSLLHSSANTQYFGPGTRLTVL.

The genes are TRBV7-3 and TRBJ2-2, with D perhaps matching TRBD1 (5 bases). There are 13 residues in the CDR3. V was shortened by 8 bases and J by 5 bases, with 12 bases between the two germline ends. The germline V gene has CDR1 SGHTA and CDR2 FQGTGA. The CDR3 DNA sequence: TGTGCCAGCGGACCCCAGGGAACCGGGGAGCTGTTTTTT. Protein sequence: CASGPQGTGELFF. The full variable domain, with the rest looked up from reference TRBV7-3 and TRBJ2-2, is GAGVSQTPSNKVTEKGKYVELRCDPISGHTALYWYRQSLGQGPEFLIYFQGTGAADDSGLPNDRFFAVRPEGSVSTLKIQRTERGDSAVYLCASGPQGTGELFFGEGSRLTVL.

The V and J genes are TRBV12-3 or TRBV12-4 and TRBJ1-5, with D uncertain. The CDR3 loop spans 13 amino acids. V was clipped by 5 bases and J by 2 bases, with 7 bases between them. In DNA form, the CDR3 reads TGTGCCAGCAGTCCTCAGGGCAATCAGCCCCAGCATTTT. It is translated as CASSPQGNQPQHF.

The gene calls are TRBV5-5 and TRBJ2-3; 10 bases match TRBD2. Trimming took 1 base from V and 2 from J; bases not matched to a gene: 7. Germline V CDR1 and CDR2: SGHKS, YYEKEE (reference sequence). This CDR3 has 17 residues. In DNA, the CDR3 is TGTGCCAGCAGCTTGTGGGTAGCGGGGGGACTCACAGATACGCAGTATTTT. The encoded protein is CASSLWVAGGLTDTQYF.

J is TRBJ1-2 and V is TRBV19; the match to TRBD1 covers 7 bases. Germline V CDR1 and CDR2: LNHDA, SQIVND (reference sequence). V shed 7 bases and J 2 bases; nucleotides not matched to a gene: 4. CDR3 size: 13 residues. CDR3 in DNA: TGTGCCAGTAAAACAGGGGCGAACTATGGCTACACCTTC. Amino acid sequence: CASKTGANYGYTF.

The chain joins TRBV6-5 to TRBJ2-7; D ambiguous. V lost 6 bases, J lost 6 bases, and 12 bases lay in between. Germline CDR1 MNHEY, CDR2 SVGAGI. CDR3 length: 12 residues. CDR3 DNA: TGTGCCAGCAGCACTCCTTACGGCGAGCAGTACTTC. Residues: CASSTPYGEQYF.

This clone has more than one count but fewer than ten. The V and J genes are TRBV6-5 and TRBJ2-7; TRBD1 aligns across 9 bases. V lost 4 bases to trimming and J lost 3 bases; unmatched junction nucleotides: 1. Germline-derived CDR1 and CDR2 are MNHEY and SVGAGI. The CDR3 totals 13 residues. CDR3 sequence (DNA): TGTGCCAGCAGTTTGGACAGGGGCTACGAGCAGTACTTC. Protein product: CASSLDRGYEQYF.